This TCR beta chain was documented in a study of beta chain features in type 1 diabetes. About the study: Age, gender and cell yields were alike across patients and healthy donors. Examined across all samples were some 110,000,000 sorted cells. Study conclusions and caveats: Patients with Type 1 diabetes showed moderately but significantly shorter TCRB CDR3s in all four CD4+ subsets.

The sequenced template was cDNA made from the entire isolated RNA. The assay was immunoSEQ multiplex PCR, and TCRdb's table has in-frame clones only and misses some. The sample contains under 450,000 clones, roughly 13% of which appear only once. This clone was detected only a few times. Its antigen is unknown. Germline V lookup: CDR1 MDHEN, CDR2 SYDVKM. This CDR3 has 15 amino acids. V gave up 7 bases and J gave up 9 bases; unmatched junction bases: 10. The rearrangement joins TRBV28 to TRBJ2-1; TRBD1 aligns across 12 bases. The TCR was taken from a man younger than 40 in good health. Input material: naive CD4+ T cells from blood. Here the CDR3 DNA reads TGTGCCAGCACTCCGTCGCGGGACAGGGGGCTTGAGCAGTTCTTC. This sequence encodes CASTPSRDRGLEQFF.